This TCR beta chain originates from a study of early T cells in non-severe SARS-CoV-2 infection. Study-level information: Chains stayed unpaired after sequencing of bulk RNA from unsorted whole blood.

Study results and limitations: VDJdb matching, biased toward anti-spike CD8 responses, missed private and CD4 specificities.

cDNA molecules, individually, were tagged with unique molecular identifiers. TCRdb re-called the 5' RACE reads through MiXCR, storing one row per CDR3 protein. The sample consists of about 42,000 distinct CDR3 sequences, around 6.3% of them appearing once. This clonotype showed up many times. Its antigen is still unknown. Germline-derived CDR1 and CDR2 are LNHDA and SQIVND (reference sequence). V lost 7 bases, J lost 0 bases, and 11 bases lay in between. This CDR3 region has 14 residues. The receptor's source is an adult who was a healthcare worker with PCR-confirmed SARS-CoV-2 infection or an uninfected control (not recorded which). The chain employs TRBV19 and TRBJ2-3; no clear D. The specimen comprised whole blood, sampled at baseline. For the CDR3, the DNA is TGTGCCAGTAAAGATGGAGCTAGCACAGATACGCAGTATTTT. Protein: CASKDGASTDTQYF.